The entry that follows covers one TCR beta chain sequence. Enrolled through a virtual design, the participants were between roughly 18 and 90 years of age and came from some 26 US areas. This record comes from a study of blood T cell repertoires in COVID-19. Study in general: Sources were T cells, B-cell-depleted T cells, or PBMCs; the material itself was cDNA or gDNA.

Original processing methods: Researchers report that nucleated cell counts were estimated from reference gene primer amplification. TCRdb keeps only in-frame clones here, not all; method: immunoSEQ multiplex PCR. Clone size and V and J calls were adopted from that table, with D and trimming inferred from the DNA. The table lists 250,000 or so clones, 70% to 90% of them singletons. The sequenced sample was PBMCs or T cells enriched from blood (not recorded which). This clonotype was sampled from a young man who had recovered from COVID-19.

The CDR3 loop is CSARAFNEQFF. The CDR3, as DNA: TGCAGTGCTAGGGCCTTCAATGAGCAGTTCTTC. J is TRBJ2-1 and V is TRBV20-1; D is uncertain. This CDR3 is built from 11 residues. V lost 3 bases, J lost 6 bases, and 6 bases lay in between. Germline V gene sequence: CDR1 DFQATT, CDR2 SNEGSKA (reference sequence).